This TCR beta chain was recovered during a study of T-cell reconstitution after alpha-beta-depleted transplantation in children. Study-level results: Once a year had passed after transplant, T-cell counts and diversity came mostly from newly produced T cells.

The TCRbeta library was prepared with unique molecular identifiers. TCRdb recomputed calls from the PCR reads with MiXCR, one row per CDR3 protein. This sample yields some 600,000 distinct CDR3 sequences, of which 10% to 15% are seen a single time; about 2.2% belongs to the top ten. The length of the CDR3 is 15 residues. Germline V gene lookup returns CDR1 MDHEN and CDR2 SYDVKM. V lost 6 bases to trimming and J lost 2 bases, with 17 bases between them. This clonotype was seen a few times. Its antigen is not known. This receptor was taken from a male patient between 10 and 17 years old who had a stem cell transplant for acute myeloid leukemia, so the T cells may come from the graft donor. V and J are TRBV28 and TRBJ2-7; D gene ambiguous. Specimen: PBMCs, mostly from graft donor cells, collected 360 days after TCRalphabeta/CD19-depleted stem cell transplant. The chain's CDR3 is CASRKRTSETYEQYF. In DNA form, the CDR3 reads TGTGCCAGCAGGAAACGCACCAGCGAAACCTACGAGCAGTACTTC.